These 23 T cell receptor beta chains came from one sample sequenced in a study of shared clonotypes between healthy human individuals (dated by TCRdb to between 2020 and 2021). Libraries were made using the immunoSEQ multiplex PCR assay. TCRdb limited this immuneACCESS table to in-frame rearrangements with V and J called. A share of clones is missing; checked studies link under half to unresolved V genes, and the rest is unexplained. The sample table contains 2 million to 3 million clones; only one count was recorded for roughly 92% of them. The ten largest account for 0.11% to 0.15% of the sample. The sample was naive CD4+ T cells sorted from blood. Taken with the paper, the label for cell subset or site translates to: CD45RA+ positively selected. These receptor sequences come from a man younger than 35 in good health.

This clone was seen only once. This chain links TRBV18 with TRBJ2-7; D may correspond to TRBD1 or TRBD2 (5 bases each). Trimming shortened V by 8 bases and J by 2 bases, and 16 bases separated the two germline ends. Germline V gives CDR1 KGHSH, CDR2 LQKENI. The CDR3 totals 14 residues. The CDR3 spells CASLLAPGPYEQYF. As DNA, the CDR3 is TGTGCCAGCCTTCTAGCACCAGGGCCCTACGAGCAGTACTTC.

V usage is TRBV18 and J usage is TRBJ2-1, with D unclear. Germline CDR1 reads KGHSH; CDR2 reads LQKENI. The length of the CDR3 is 15 residues. V lost 6 bases, J lost 3 bases, and 15 bases lay in between. The CDR3 DNA is TGTGCCAGCTCTTCCGGAATGGGATTCTACAATGAGCAGTTCTTC. It is translated as CASSSGMGFYNEQFF.

The gene calls are TRBV18 and TRBJ2-5; D not certain. There are 14 residues in the CDR3. With 0 bases removed from V and 4 bases from J, the gap between germline ends came to 9 bases. CDR1 KGHSH and CDR2 LQKENI come from the germline V gene. The CDR3 is CASSPPARAETQYF. The CDR3 DNA reads TGTGCCAGCTCACCACCGGCCCGCGCAGAGACCCAGTACTTC.

The chain is built from TRBV18 and TRBJ2-1; 16 bases are a match to TRBD2. This CDR3 spans 18 amino acids. Germline V CDR1 and CDR2: KGHSH, LQKENI. Trimming at V came to 5 bases and at J to 8 bases, leaving 12 bases not matched to a gene. CDR3 loop: CASSFAGTSGRAKDEQFF. The CDR3 DNA reads as TGTGCCAGCTCATTCGCCGGGACTAGCGGGAGGGCCAAAGATGAGCAGTTCTTC.

This clone was picked up one time. The chain employs TRBV7-2 and TRBJ1-2; 7 bases line up with TRBD1. V was clipped by 6 bases and J by 4 bases; unmatched bases: 14. This CDR3 region has 16 residues. Germline CDR1 reads SGHTA; CDR2 reads FQGNSA. Here the CDR3 reads CASRRGQTIPVYGYTF. CDR3 sequence (DNA): TGTGCCAGCAGAAGGGGACAGACTATTCCCGTCTATGGCTACACCTTC.

The DNA for the CDR3 is TGTGCCAGCAGTGACTCTGGAGGGTCGAAGGATGGCTACACCTTC. Its protein is CASSDSGGSKDGYTF. The J gene is TRBJ1-2, the V gene TRBV6-4; D remains unclear. The germline V and J ends were trimmed by 0 bases and 6 bases, with 14 bases remaining between them. Germline V gene sequence: CDR1 MRHNA, CDR2 SNTAGT. This CDR3 has 15 amino acids.

The V gene is TRBV7-2, the J gene TRBJ1-5, with unresolved D. Germline values: CDR1 SGHTA, CDR2 FQGNSA. V lost 2 bases, J lost 3 bases, and 8 bases lay in between. The CDR3 consists of 14 residues. The CDR3 DNA reads as TGTGCCAGCAGCTTAAGTCAGGACAATCAGCCCCAGCATTTT. The encoded protein is CASSLSQDNQPQHF.

As DNA, the CDR3 is TGCAGCGTTGACGGGACAGCGGGGGAGACCCAGTACTTC. Translation gives CSVDGTAGETQYF. The chain recombines TRBV29-1 with TRBJ2-5; D is tentatively TRBD1 or TRBD2 (7 bases each). V lost 3 bases and J 5 bases, leaving 13 bases between the germline ends. The CDR3 is 13 amino acids. Germline V CDR1 and CDR2: SQVTM, ANQGSEA.

The chain combines TRBV18 with TRBJ2-2, with D perhaps being TRBD1 or TRBD2 (6 bases each). The V end lost 6 bases, the J end lost 7 bases, and 18 bases lay between the germline ends. CDR3 length equals 15 residues. The V gene's germline CDR1 is KGHSH and CDR2 LQKENI. Here the CDR3 reads CASSAGTLLGGELFF. The CDR3 DNA reads as TGTGCCAGCTCGGCGGGGACACTCCTCGGCGGGGAGCTGTTTTTT.

This clone appeared a single time. CDR3 in DNA: TGTGCCAGCATGCCCGGGTCCACCCTTTACGAGCAGTACTTC. Its protein is CASMPGSTLYEQYF. The gene calls are TRBV28 and TRBJ2-7, with D hard to call. The V end lost 7 bases, the J end lost 4 bases, and 17 bases lay between the germline ends. Per germline, CDR1 MDHEN and CDR2 SYDVKM. The CDR3 is made up of 14 amino acids.

The chain uses TRBV5-1 and TRBJ1-5, with D possibly matching TRBD1 (6 bases). CDR1 is SGHRS and CDR2 is YFSETQ in the germline V gene. The V and J ends lost 5 bases and 2 bases respectively, with 14 bases between them. The CDR3 loop spans 15 amino acids. CDR3 residues: CASSLGQSRNQPQHF. CDR3 bases: TGCGCCAGCAGTCTTGGACAGAGCCGCAATCAGCCCCAGCATTTT.

The chain joins TRBV29-1 to TRBJ1-5; TRBD1 matches at 9 bases. Trimming at V came to 2 bases and at J to 6 bases, leaving 8 bases not matched to a gene. The V gene's germline CDR1 is SQVTM and CDR2 ANQGSEA. This CDR3 contains 15 residues. The CDR3 sequence is CSVEYPGQGGQPQHF. The CDR3 DNA follows: TGCAGCGTTGAATACCCGGGACAGGGTGGTCAGCCCCAGCATTTT.

This clone was seen only a few times. This chain uses TRBV9 with TRBJ1-6, with D possibly TRBD1 on 6 matching bases. Germline V CDR1 and CDR2: SGDLS, YYNGEE. The CDR3 contains 14 residues. V shed 3 bases and J shed 5 bases, with 9 bases lying between them. The chain's CDR3 is CASSATGDNSPLHF. CDR3 nucleotides: TGTGCCAGCAGCGCGACAGGAGATAATTCACCCCTCCACTTT.

This sequence joins TRBV2 and TRBJ1-6; TRBD1 matches at 7 bases. With 0 bases clipped from V and 7 bases from J, the junction kept 12 bases outside the gene matches. The CDR3 is 18 residues long. From germline, CDR1 is SNHLY and CDR2 FYNNEI. This CDR3 is CASSEAPGGQANNSPLHF. The CDR3 bases are TGTGCCAGCAGTGAAGCGCCAGGGGGGCAGGCTAACAATTCACCCCTCCACTTT.

The CDR3 here is CASSPLRRYTIYF. The CDR3 DNA reads as TGTGCCAGCAGCCCCCTAAGGAGGTACACCATATATTTT. This chain links TRBV11-2 with TRBJ1-3, with unresolved D. The CDR3 length is 13 residues. V was shortened by 5 bases and J by 8 bases, with 13 bases between the two germline ends. Germline V gene sequence: CDR1 SGHAT, CDR2 FQNNGV.

As concerns this clone: Additional DNA sequences in this sample encode the identical CDR3. V usage is TRBV7-2 and J usage is TRBJ2-5; 11 bases are shared with TRBD2. Germline CDR1 and CDR2: SGHTA and FQGNSA. With V trimmed by 0 bases and J by 2 bases, 2 bases remained unmatched. CDR3 length: 16 amino acids. In DNA, the CDR3 is TGTGCCAGCAGCTTAGCTCGGACTAGCGGGCAAGAGACCCAGTACTTC. This encodes CASSLARTSGQETQYF.

J is TRBJ2-2 and V is TRBV7-9; weak D call: TRBD2 (6 bases). The germline V and J ends were trimmed by 1 base and 6 bases, with 9 bases remaining between them. Germline CDR1 and CDR2: SEHNR and FQNEAQ (reference sequence). CDR3 length: 14 amino acids. As DNA, the CDR3 is TGTGCCAGCAGCTTAGGGAGGGATGCCGGGGAGCTGTTTTTT. This gives the protein CASSLGRDAGELFF.

This chain joins TRBV2 and TRBJ1-6; no firm D call. The V end was cut by 8 bases, the J end by 8 bases, with 13 bases between. Germline V gene data show CDR1 as SNHLY and CDR2 as FYNNEI. CDR3 size: 13 residues. In DNA form, the CDR3 reads TGTGCCAGCGCTTGGCAGCCTGATTCACCCCTCCACTTT. It yields the protein CASAWQPDSPLHF.

J is TRBJ1-6 and V is TRBV5-4, with 8 bases that match TRBD1. There are 15 residues in the CDR3. Unmatched junction bases numbered 5, after V lost 4 bases and J lost 5 bases. Germline values: CDR1 SGHNT, CDR2 YYREEE (reference sequence). The CDR3 nucleotides are TGTGCCAGCAGCAGACAGGGGTCTAATAATTCACCCCTCCACTTT. Translated: CASSRQGSNNSPLHF. The full variable domain, rest sourced from reference TRBV5-4 and TRBJ1-6, is ETGVTQSPTHLIKTRGQQVTLRCSSQSGHNTVSWYQQALGQGPQFIFQYYREEENGRGNFPPRFSGLQFPNYSSELNVNALELDDSALYLCASSRQGSNNSPLHFGNGTRLTVT.

The chain recombines TRBV7-2 with TRBJ1-3; 7 nucleotides match TRBD1. The CDR3 spans 18 residues. Germline V lookup: CDR1 SGHTA, CDR2 FQGNSA. Trimming at V came to 2 bases and at J to 0 bases, leaving 10 bases not matched to a gene. The CDR3 reads CASSLSRRDRFSGNTIYF. As DNA, the CDR3 is TGTGCCAGCAGCTTATCTCGCCGGGACAGATTCTCTGGAAACACCATATATTTT.

Turning to this clone: Other DNA sequences in the sample encode the same CDR3. The chain couples TRBV28 to TRBJ1-2; D is undetermined. V was shortened by 6 bases and J by 1 base, with 6 bases between the two germline ends. Germline CDR1 MDHEN, CDR2 SYDVKM. The CDR3 has 12 amino acids. CDR3: CASSGNNYGYTF. In DNA form, the CDR3 reads TGTGCCAGCAGCGGGAATAACTATGGCTACACCTTC.

V is TRBV6-5 and J is TRBJ1-2; no firm D call. Trimming took off 4 bases at V and 3 bases at J, with 12 bases between the two ends. This CDR3 is 14 amino acids long. The germline gives CDR1 MNHEY, CDR2 SVGAGI. CDR3 amino acids: CASSSEKRDYGYTF. The CDR3 bases are TGTGCCAGCAGTTCAGAAAAGAGGGACTATGGCTACACCTTC.

J is TRBJ1-2 and V is TRBV28; D is ambiguous. Germline V gene data show CDR1 as MDHEN and CDR2 as SYDVKM. This CDR3 has 13 residues. The V and J ends lost 7 bases and 10 bases respectively, with 19 bases between them. The CDR3 sequence: CASTLMTTTTYTF. CDR3 nucleotides: TGTGCCAGCACCCTGATGACAACAACTACCTACACCTTC.